This T cell receptor (beta chain) appears in the sequencing data of a study of Ad26.COV2.S vaccination and SARS-CoV-2 variants. Produced via immunoSEQ multiplex PCR; TCRdb's table is partial and in-frame only. The top ten clones hold 9.5% to 15% of a sample with some 520,000 clones, around 90% of them seen once. Note on this clone: Antigen unknown.

The treatment: some 19 received Ad26.COV2.S at low or high dose, single or two shots; roughly 5 received placebo; per-sample allocation not given. Sampling was done on day 63 after the first vaccine or placebo injection. General study results and limits: While placebo recipients had lower spike-specific TCR breadth, vaccine recipients had more.

From germline, CDR1 is LNHDA and CDR2 SQIVND (reference sequence). Trimming pared 7 bases from V and 11 bases from J, leaving 20 bases between. The CDR3 totals 13 residues. The receptor comes from a person aged 18 to 59 who received the Ad26.COV2.S COVID-19 vaccine or a placebo. V and J are TRBV19 and TRBJ1-1, with D tentatively TRBD1 (6 bases). The sample was peripheral blood, taken in a trial of Ad26.COV2.S vaccine versus placebo. The CDR3 coding sequence is TGTGCCAGTACCGACCTGGGACACCCAAGGGCTTTCTTT. Its translation is CASTDLGHPRAFF.